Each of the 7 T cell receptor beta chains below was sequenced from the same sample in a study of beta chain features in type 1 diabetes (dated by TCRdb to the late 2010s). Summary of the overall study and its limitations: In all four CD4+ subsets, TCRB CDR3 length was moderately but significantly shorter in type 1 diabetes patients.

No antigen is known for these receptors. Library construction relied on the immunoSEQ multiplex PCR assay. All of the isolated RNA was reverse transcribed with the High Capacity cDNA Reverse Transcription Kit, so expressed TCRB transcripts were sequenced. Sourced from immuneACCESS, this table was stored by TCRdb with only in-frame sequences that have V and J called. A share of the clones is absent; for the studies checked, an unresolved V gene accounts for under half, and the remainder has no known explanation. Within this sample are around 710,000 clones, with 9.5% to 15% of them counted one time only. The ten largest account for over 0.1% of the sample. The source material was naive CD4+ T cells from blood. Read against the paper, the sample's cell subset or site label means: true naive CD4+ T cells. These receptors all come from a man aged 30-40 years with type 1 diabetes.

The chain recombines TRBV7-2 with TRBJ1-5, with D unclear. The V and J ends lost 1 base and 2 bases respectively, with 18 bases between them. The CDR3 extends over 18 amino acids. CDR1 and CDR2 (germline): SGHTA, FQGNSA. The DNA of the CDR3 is TGTGCCAGCAGCTTAGGGCCCTCGGATCCTTTGGGCAATCAGCCCCAGCATTTT. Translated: CASSLGPSDPLGNQPQHF.

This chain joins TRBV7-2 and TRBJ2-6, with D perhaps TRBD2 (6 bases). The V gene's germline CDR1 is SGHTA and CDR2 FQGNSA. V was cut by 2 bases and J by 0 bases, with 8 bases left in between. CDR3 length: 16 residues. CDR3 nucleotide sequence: TGTGCCAGCAGCTTAACTAGCCCCTCTGGGGCCAACGTCCTGACTTTC. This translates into CASSLTSPSGANVLTF. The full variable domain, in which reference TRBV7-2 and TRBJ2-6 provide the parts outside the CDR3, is GAGVSQSPSNKVTEKGKDVELRCDPISGHTALYWYRQSLGQGLEFLIYFQGNSAPDKSGLPSDRFSAERTGGSVSTLTIQRTQQEDSAVYLCASSLTSPSGANVLTFGAGSRLTVL.

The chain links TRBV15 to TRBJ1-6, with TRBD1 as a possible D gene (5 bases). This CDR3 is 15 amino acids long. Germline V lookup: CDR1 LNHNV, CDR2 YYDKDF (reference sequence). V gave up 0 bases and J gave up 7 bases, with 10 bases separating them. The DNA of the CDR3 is TGTGCCACCAGCAGAGACGCAGGGACCAATTCACCCCTCCACTTT. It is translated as CATSRDAGTNSPLHF.

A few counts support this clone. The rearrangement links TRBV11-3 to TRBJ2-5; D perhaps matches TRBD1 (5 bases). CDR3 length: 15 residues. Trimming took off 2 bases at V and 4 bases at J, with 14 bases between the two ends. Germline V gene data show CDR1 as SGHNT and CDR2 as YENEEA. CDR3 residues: CASSLRTSLRETQYF. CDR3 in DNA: TGTGCCAGCAGCTTACGGACATCCCTCCGAGAGACCCAGTACTTC.

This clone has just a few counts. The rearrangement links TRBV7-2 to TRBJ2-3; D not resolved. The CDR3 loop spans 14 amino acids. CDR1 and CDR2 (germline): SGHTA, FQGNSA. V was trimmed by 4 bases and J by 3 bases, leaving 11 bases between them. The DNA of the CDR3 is TGTGCCAGCAGCTCTTCCGGGTGGACAGATACGCAGTATTTT. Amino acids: CASSSSGWTDTQYF.

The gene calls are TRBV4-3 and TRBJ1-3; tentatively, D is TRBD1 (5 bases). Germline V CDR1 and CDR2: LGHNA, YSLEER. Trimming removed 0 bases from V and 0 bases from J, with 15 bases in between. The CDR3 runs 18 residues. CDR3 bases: TGCGCCAGCAGCCAAGATCCGGCAGGGTTCAGCTCTGGAAACACCATATATTTT. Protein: CASSQDPAGFSSGNTIYF.

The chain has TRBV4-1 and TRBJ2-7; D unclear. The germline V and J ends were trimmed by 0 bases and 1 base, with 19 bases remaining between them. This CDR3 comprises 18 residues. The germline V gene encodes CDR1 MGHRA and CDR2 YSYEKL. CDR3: CASSQDFVGQSFSYEQYF. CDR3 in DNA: TGCGCCAGCAGCCAAGATTTCGTGGGCCAGTCCTTTTCCTACGAGCAGTACTTC.